This TCR beta chain is from a study of cytotoxic CD8 clonotypes in ibrutinib-treated CLL. Broader study findings: On treatment, the uncommon public clonotypes contracted or remained stable. Circulating CD8+ T-cell counts were tracked by baseline clonality, which exceeded that of age-matched healthy donors.

TCRdb's table, derived via immunoSEQ multiplex PCR, lists solely in-frame clones and lacks some. Here the sample spans tens of thousands of clones, 57% being singletons. This clone came up many times. What it binds is unknown. The DNA is left out, because the CDR3 cannot be placed on it with certainty; the CDR3 is given as TCRdb lists it. Termini included, the CDR3 measures 16 amino acids. Germline CDR1 and CDR2: MNHNY and SVGAGI (reference sequence). The material was PBMCs, obtained after 12 months of ibrutinib treatment. The receptor's source is a human donor with chronic lymphocytic leukemia. The chain is built from TRBV6-6 and TRBJ1-3. CDR3 loop: CASSTSEGGSGNTIYF.